Presented here are 9 T cell receptor beta chains from one specimen sequenced in a study of blood T cell repertoires in COVID-19. TCRdb's table, derived via immunoSEQ multiplex PCR, lists solely in-frame clones and lacks some. Of roughly 330,000 clones in the sample, about 84% were seen once. Sequencing was carried out using peripheral blood. The receptor source for this set is a woman aged 50 to 65 with acute or convalescent COVID-19.

The rearrangement joins TRBV28 to TRBJ1-2, with D maybe TRBD1 (6 bases). The CDR3 consists of 14 residues. CDR1 and CDR2 from the germline V gene are MDHEN and SYDVKM. Between the trimmed V and J ends, which lost 6 bases and 8 bases, there was a span of 19 bases. CDR3 in amino acids: CASRKGRGALGYTF. The CDR3 nucleotides read TGTGCCAGCAGAAAGGGCCGGGGGGCGCTCGGCTACACCTTC.

This chain connects TRBV21-1 to TRBJ2-7; whether TRBD2, the table's D call, matches the DNA was not checked. TRBV21-1 is a documented pseudogene. The CDR3 has 13 residues. CDR3 sequence reads: CASSARNTYEQYF. As DNA, the CDR3 is TGTGCCAGCAGCGCGCGGAACACCTACGAGCAGTACTTC.

In its sample, this clone was seen once. V is TRBV19 and J is TRBJ1-2; TRBD1 agrees at 10 bases. The germline CDR1 and CDR2 sequences are LNHDA and SQIVND (reference sequence). The V gene end was trimmed by 4 bases and the J gene end by 6 bases; junction bases not matched to a gene: 8. The CDR3 totals 15 residues. The CDR3 loop is CASSTRDRGMNGYTF. CDR3 nucleotides: TGTGCCAGTAGTACACGGGACAGGGGAATGAATGGCTACACCTTC.

The rearrangement joins TRBV28 to TRBJ1-2; 11 bases align to TRBD1. The germline V gene has CDR1 MDHEN and CDR2 SYDVKM. V shed 6 bases and J 7 bases; nucleotides not matched to a gene: 16. This CDR3 has 17 residues. The DNA for the CDR3 is TGTGCCAGCAGCCGCCGCCTTGGGACAGGGGGAAAGGGTGGCTACACCTTC. Residues: CASSRRLGTGGKGGYTF.

The V gene is TRBV11-2, the J gene TRBJ1-3; D perhaps matches TRBD1 (6 bases). V lost 5 bases and J 4 bases, leaving 18 bases between the germline ends. This CDR3 is 16 amino acids long. The V gene's germline CDR1 is SGHAT and CDR2 FQNNGV. The CDR3 sequence is CASSPRVGGRGNTIYF. The DNA for the CDR3 is TGTGCCAGCAGCCCTAGAGTCGGGGGGCGCGGAAACACCATATATTTT.

This chain uses TRBV5-1 with TRBJ2-1, with D unclear. The germline V and J ends were trimmed by 0 bases and 6 bases, with 7 bases remaining between them. The CDR3 totals 13 residues. CDR1 is SGHRS and CDR2 is YFSETQ in the germline V gene. As DNA, the CDR3 is TGCGCCAGCAGCTTGGCTCCACTCAATGAGCAGTTCTTC. Translating it yields CASSLAPLNEQFF.

The V gene is TRBV27, the J gene TRBJ2-3; 10 bases align to TRBD2. CDR1 and CDR2 from the germline V gene are MNHEY and SMNVEV (reference sequence). This CDR3 contains 17 residues. The V segment lost 5 bases and the J segment 2 bases; nucleotides outside the gene matches: 10. CDR3 sequence reads: CASSPNPGLANTDTQYF. The CDR3 DNA is TGTGCCAGCAGTCCTAACCCGGGACTAGCGAACACAGATACGCAGTATTTT.

The chain has TRBV5-1 and TRBJ1-3; D may be TRBD1 (6 bases). V was cut by 2 bases and J by 0 bases, with 18 bases left in between. The CDR3 totals 18 residues. Germline assignment: CDR1 SGHRS and CDR2 YFSETQ. The chain's CDR3 is CASSFGITRDTSGNTIYF. DNA for the CDR3: TGCGCCAGCAGCTTTGGAATCACCCGGGACACCTCTGGAAACACCATATATTTT. The entire variable domain, with the rest obtained from reference TRBV5-1 and TRBJ1-3, is as follows: KAGVTQTPRYLIKTRGQQVTLSCSPISGHRSVSWYQQTPGQGLQFLFEYFSETQRNKGNFPGRFSGRQFSNSRSEMNVSTLELGDSALYLCASSFGITRDTSGNTIYFGEGSWLTVV.

The genes are TRBV28 and TRBJ1-6, with TRBD1 matching over 8 bases. V was pared by 6 bases and J by 11 bases, with 15 bases of the junction left unmatched. Per germline, CDR1 MDHEN and CDR2 SYDVKM. The CDR3 totals 16 residues. CDR3 in DNA: TGTGCCAGCAGCCCCCCTGGGGACAGGTTGTATACACCCCTCCACTTT. This sequence encodes CASSPPGDRLYTPLHF.